This is a list of T cell receptor beta chains from one sample in a study of T-cell reconstitution after alpha-beta-depleted transplantation in children. TCRdb called the PCR reads again in MiXCR, with one record for every CDR3 protein. The table shows about 440,000 distinct CDR3 sequences, with over 40% occurring only once. The source was PBMCs, collected before TCRalphabeta/CD19-depleted stem cell transplant. All receptors come from a girl aged 2 to 9 with aplastic anemia, due to receive a stem cell transplant. Each CDR3 is given with its conserved first and last residue. The D gene is left open where the match is weak. Clone size is shown for a subset of rows, as once, few, many or a class of expanded clone.

j_gene: TRBJ2-6
d_gene: NA
v_gene: TRBV5-1
abundance: NA
CDR3nt: TGCGCCAGCAATGAACGGAGCTCTGGGGCCAACGTCCTGACTTTC
CDR3aa: CASNERSSGANVLTF

j_gene: TRBJ2-7
d_gene: NA
v_gene: TRBV29-1
abundance: many
CDR3nt: TGCAGCGTTGAAGATGGGCAAAGTATCGGACGGATTTCCTACGAGCAGTACTTC
CDR3aa: CSVEDGQSIGRISYEQYF

j_gene: TRBJ2-1
d_gene: TRBD2
v_gene: TRBV11-2
abundance: few
CDR3nt: TGTGCCAGCAGCTTATCACCGGGACTAGCGGGAGGGGTGGGCTACAATGAGCAGTTCTTC
CDR3aa: CASSLSPGLAGGVGYNEQFF

j_gene: TRBJ2-1
d_gene: NA
v_gene: TRBV27
abundance: many
CDR3nt: TGTGCCAGCCAGGGACTTGGGGTAGGGGCCCACTACAATGAGCAGTTCTTC
CDR3aa: CASQGLGVGAHYNEQFF

j_gene: TRBJ1-2
d_gene: NA
v_gene: TRBV15
abundance: few
CDR3nt: TGTGCCACCAGCAGAGATGTCCAGCATGGCTACACCTTC
CDR3aa: CATSRDVQHGYTF

j_gene: TRBJ1-3
d_gene: NA
v_gene: TRBV6-1
abundance: few
CDR3nt: TGTGCCAGCGCGGACAGCCTTTGGGACACCATATATTTT
CDR3aa: CASADSLWDTIYF

j_gene: TRBJ2-7
d_gene: TRBD2
v_gene: TRBV4-2
abundance: NA
CDR3nt: TGTGCCAGCAGCCAAGAAAGCGGGGGGACTTACGAGCAGTACTTC
CDR3aa: CASSQESGGTYEQYF

j_gene: TRBJ1-1
d_gene: NA
v_gene: TRBV12-3/TRBV12-4
abundance: few
CDR3nt: TGTGCCAGCAGTTTATGGGCAGGATCGAACACTGAAGCTTTCTTT
CDR3aa: CASSLWAGSNTEAFF

j_gene: TRBJ2-1
d_gene: NA
v_gene: TRBV30
abundance: NA
CDR3nt: TGTGCCTGGAGTAACAGTCAGGAATTCAATGAGCAGTTCTTC
CDR3aa: CAWSNSQEFNEQFF

j_gene: TRBJ2-3
d_gene: NA
v_gene: TRBV7-9
abundance: NA
CDR3nt: TGTGCCTCATCCCTAATCGAAGCAGATACGCAGTATTTT
CDR3aa: CASSLIEADTQYF

j_gene: TRBJ2-7
d_gene: TRBD2
v_gene: TRBV6-2/TRBV6-3
abundance: few
CDR3nt: TGTGCCAGCAGTTACGGGACTAGCGGATCCCTCTACGAGCAGTACTTC
CDR3aa: CASSYGTSGSLYEQYF

j_gene: TRBJ2-5
d_gene: NA
v_gene: TRBV10-3
abundance: many
CDR3nt: TGTGCCATCACGGCACTGCCAGAGACCCAGTACTTC
CDR3aa: CAITALPETQYF

j_gene: TRBJ2-7
d_gene: TRBD2
v_gene: TRBV20-1
abundance: NA
CDR3nt: TGCAGTGCTAGAGGAGAGCTAGCGGGAGCATCCGCCTACGAGCAGTACTTC
CDR3aa: CSARGELAGASAYEQYF

j_gene: TRBJ2-1
d_gene: TRBD2
v_gene: TRBV11-3
abundance: NA
CDR3nt: TGTGCCAGCAGCTACCCGGGACTACAGCAGTTCTTC
CDR3aa: CASSYPGLQQFF

j_gene: TRBJ2-5
d_gene: NA
v_gene: TRBV7-6
abundance: NA
CDR3nt: TGTGCCAGCAGCATGTTGAGCTTCGAGACCCAGTACTTC
CDR3aa: CASSMLSFETQYF

j_gene: TRBJ2-7
d_gene: TRBD1
v_gene: TRBV28
abundance: NA
CDR3nt: TGTGCCAGCAGTGTCATCGGGACAGGTTCCTACGAGCAGTACTTC
CDR3aa: CASSVIGTGSYEQYF

j_gene: TRBJ2-1
d_gene: NA
v_gene: TRBV2
abundance: NA
CDR3nt: TGTGCCAGCAGTGTAGCAGGGTGGAATGAGCAGTTCTTC
CDR3aa: CASSVAGWNEQFF

j_gene: TRBJ2-4
d_gene: NA
v_gene: TRBV4-2
abundance: NA
CDR3nt: TGTGCCAGCAGCCAAGTTAAGGGGGACATTCAGTACTTC
CDR3aa: CASSQVKGDIQYF

j_gene: TRBJ2-7
d_gene: NA
v_gene: TRBV7-8
abundance: NA
CDR3nt: TGTGCCAGCAGCTTAGCCAACAGGGCACGAGATAAGCAGTACTTC
CDR3aa: CASSLANRARDKQYF

j_gene: TRBJ2-7
d_gene: NA
v_gene: TRBV4-2
abundance: NA
CDR3nt: TGTGCCAGCAGCCAAGATCCCCCGGGACCCGTGATGACCTACGAGCAGTACTTC
CDR3aa: CASSQDPPGPVMTYEQYF

j_gene: TRBJ2-1
d_gene: NA
v_gene: TRBV7-8
abundance: NA
CDR3nt: TGTGCCAGCAGCCGACTAGGGTCTGGCAATGAGCAGTTCTTC
CDR3aa: CASSRLGSGNEQFF

j_gene: TRBJ2-7
d_gene: TRBD1
v_gene: TRBV5-4
abundance: NA
CDR3nt: TGTGCCACCCAACTGGACAGGGGGTTAAGCTCCTACGAGCAGTACTTC
CDR3aa: CATQLDRGLSSYEQYF

j_gene: TRBJ1-6
d_gene: TRBD1
v_gene: TRBV12-3/TRBV12-4
abundance: many
CDR3nt: TGTGCCAGCAGGGACAGGGGACTCGCCAGTTCACCCCTCCACTTT
CDR3aa: CASRDRGLASSPLHF

j_gene: TRBJ1-3
d_gene: NA
v_gene: TRBV7-2
abundance: few
CDR3nt: TGTGCCAGCAGCTTACTCGGCGCCTCTGGAAACACCATATATTTT
CDR3aa: CASSLLGASGNTIYF

j_gene: TRBJ2-1
d_gene: TRBD1
v_gene: TRBV29-1
abundance: many
CDR3nt: TGCAGCGTTGAAAATGAAAACAGGGGCAACGAGCAGTTCTTC
CDR3aa: CSVENENRGNEQFF

j_gene: TRBJ2-7
d_gene: NA
v_gene: TRBV20-1
abundance: few
CDR3nt: TGCAGTGCTAGAGAGGCGGGTGACCCCCTCGAGCAGTACTTC
CDR3aa: CSAREAGDPLEQYF

j_gene: TRBJ1-1
d_gene: NA
v_gene: TRBV20-1
abundance: NA
CDR3nt: TGCAGTGCTCAGGGGTTAAGCACTGAAGCTTTCTTT
CDR3aa: CSAQGLSTEAFF

j_gene: TRBJ2-7
d_gene: NA
v_gene: TRBV5-6
abundance: NA
CDR3nt: TGTGCCAGCAGCAGCGTAGGAAACGAGCAGTACTTC
CDR3aa: CASSSVGNEQYF

j_gene: TRBJ2-3
d_gene: TRBD1
v_gene: TRBV7-9
abundance: NA
CDR3nt: TGTGCCAGCAGCTGGGGACAGGGACGCACAGATACGCAGTATTTT
CDR3aa: CASSWGQGRTDTQYF

j_gene: TRBJ2-1
d_gene: TRBD2
v_gene: TRBV6-4
abundance: NA
CDR3nt: TGTGCCAGCAGTGACTCGGCAGCGGGAGACCACAATGAGCAGTTCTTC
CDR3aa: CASSDSAAGDHNEQFF

j_gene: TRBJ2-2
d_gene: NA
v_gene: TRBV7-9
abundance: NA
CDR3nt: TGTGCCAGCAGCTCCATACAGGGAGGGCTAGGCACCGGGGAGCTGTTTTTT
CDR3aa: CASSSIQGGLGTGELFF

j_gene: TRBJ2-7
d_gene: NA
v_gene: TRBV20-1
abundance: many
CDR3nt: TGCAGTGCTAGAGATCAGGCTAGCTCACACTACGAGCAGTACTTC
CDR3aa: CSARDQASSHYEQYF

j_gene: TRBJ2-2
d_gene: TRBD2
v_gene: TRBV5-1
abundance: few
CDR3nt: TGCGCCAGCAGCACCGGGACTAGCGGAGTGAACACCGGGGAGCTGTTTTTT
CDR3aa: CASSTGTSGVNTGELFF

j_gene: TRBJ2-1
d_gene: NA
v_gene: TRBV29-1
abundance: NA
CDR3nt: TGCAGCGTGGGACTGGGGGTCAATGAGCAGTTCTTC
CDR3aa: CSVGLGVNEQFF

j_gene: TRBJ2-5
d_gene: NA
v_gene: TRBV4-1
abundance: NA
CDR3nt: TGCGCCAGCAGCCAAGAACAGCGGGTGACCCAGTACTTC
CDR3aa: CASSQEQRVTQYF

j_gene: TRBJ2-7
d_gene: NA
v_gene: TRBV7-8
abundance: once
CDR3nt: TGTGCCAGCAGCTTAGAGTCGGGAGTACTCTACGAGCAGTACTTC
CDR3aa: CASSLESGVLYEQYF

j_gene: TRBJ2-7
d_gene: TRBD1
v_gene: TRBV12-3/TRBV12-4
abundance: NA
CDR3nt: TGTGCCAGCAGTTTAGTTCGGCCAGGAGGGGGGGGGACAGGGGCGTCTACGAAGCAGTACTTC
CDR3aa: CASSLVRPGGGGTGASTKQYF

j_gene: TRBJ1-1
d_gene: TRBD1
v_gene: TRBV20-1
abundance: few
CDR3nt: TGCAGTGCTGACAGGGGGCTGAACACTGAAGCTTTCTTT
CDR3aa: CSADRGLNTEAFF

j_gene: TRBJ2-5
d_gene: TRBD1
v_gene: TRBV27
abundance: many
CDR3nt: TGTGCCAGCAGTTTCTACAGGGGGCGGAGGCAAGAGACCCAGTACTTC
CDR3aa: CASSFYRGRRQETQYF

j_gene: TRBJ2-3
d_gene: TRBD1
v_gene: TRBV29-1
abundance: many
CDR3nt: TGCAGCGTTGAGAGGGGGACAGGCTTAGATACGCAGTATTTT
CDR3aa: CSVERGTGLDTQYF

j_gene: TRBJ2-7
d_gene: NA
v_gene: TRBV5-1
abundance: once
CDR3nt: TGCGCCAGCAGCAGGGACCCGGCCGTAGGCAGGATCTACGAGCAGTACTTC
CDR3aa: CASSRDPAVGRIYEQYF

j_gene: TRBJ1-5
d_gene: NA
v_gene: TRBV5-5
abundance: NA
CDR3nt: TGTGCCAGCAGCTTGTACGGGGCGGGCAATCAGCCCCAGCATTTT
CDR3aa: CASSLYGAGNQPQHF

j_gene: TRBJ2-6
d_gene: TRBD1
v_gene: TRBV19
abundance: NA
CDR3nt: TGTGCCAGTAGTATACCCTCCCGGGACAGGGTAGCTTCGGGGGCCAACGTCCTGACTTTC
CDR3aa: CASSIPSRDRVASGANVLTF

j_gene: TRBJ2-1
d_gene: NA
v_gene: TRBV10-2
abundance: NA
CDR3nt: TGCGCCAGCACCAGGGGCCAAGGGCGGGATGAGCAGTTCTTC
CDR3aa: CASTRGQGRDEQFF

j_gene: TRBJ2-5
d_gene: TRBD2
v_gene: TRBV20-1
abundance: NA
CDR3nt: TGCAGTGCTAGAGATATCGGGGAGCGGGAGGTCCAAGAGACCCAGTACTTC
CDR3aa: CSARDIGEREVQETQYF

j_gene: TRBJ2-7
d_gene: TRBD1
v_gene: TRBV20-1
abundance: many
CDR3nt: TGCAGTGCTAGTACGGACAGGGGATACGAGCAGTACTTC
CDR3aa: CSASTDRGYEQYF

j_gene: TRBJ1-4
d_gene: NA
v_gene: TRBV3-1
abundance: few
CDR3nt: TGTGCCAGCAGCCTCCGAGGCGGGGGAAAACTGTTTTTT
CDR3aa: CASSLRGGGKLFF

j_gene: TRBJ2-7
d_gene: TRBD2
v_gene: TRBV20-1
abundance: few
CDR3nt: TGCAGTGCTAGAGGGTGGACTAGGGCCTACGAGCAGTACTTC
CDR3aa: CSARGWTRAYEQYF

j_gene: TRBJ2-1
d_gene: NA
v_gene: TRBV12-3/TRBV12-4
abundance: many
CDR3nt: TGTGCCAGCACGGGCCTACCTGCGAATGAGCAGTTCTTC
CDR3aa: CASTGLPANEQFF

j_gene: TRBJ2-3
d_gene: TRBD1
v_gene: TRBV5-1
abundance: NA
CDR3nt: TGCGCCAGCTTCAGGGGGCTTGGCACAGATACGCAGTATTTT
CDR3aa: CASFRGLGTDTQYF

j_gene: TRBJ2-5
d_gene: TRBD2
v_gene: TRBV5-4
abundance: few
CDR3nt: TGTGCCAGCAACTCCTGGACTAGCGGAGAAGAGACCCAGTACTTC
CDR3aa: CASNSWTSGEETQYF

j_gene: TRBJ2-3
d_gene: NA
v_gene: TRBV7-9
abundance: NA
CDR3nt: TGTGCCAGCAGCCCACGACTAGAAGCTCGCACAGATACGCAGTATTTT
CDR3aa: CASSPRLEARTDTQYF

j_gene: TRBJ1-1
d_gene: NA
v_gene: TRBV29-1
abundance: NA
CDR3nt: TGCAGCGTTGGACGCCCCGGGGGGTACACTGAAGCTTTCTTT
CDR3aa: CSVGRPGGYTEAFF